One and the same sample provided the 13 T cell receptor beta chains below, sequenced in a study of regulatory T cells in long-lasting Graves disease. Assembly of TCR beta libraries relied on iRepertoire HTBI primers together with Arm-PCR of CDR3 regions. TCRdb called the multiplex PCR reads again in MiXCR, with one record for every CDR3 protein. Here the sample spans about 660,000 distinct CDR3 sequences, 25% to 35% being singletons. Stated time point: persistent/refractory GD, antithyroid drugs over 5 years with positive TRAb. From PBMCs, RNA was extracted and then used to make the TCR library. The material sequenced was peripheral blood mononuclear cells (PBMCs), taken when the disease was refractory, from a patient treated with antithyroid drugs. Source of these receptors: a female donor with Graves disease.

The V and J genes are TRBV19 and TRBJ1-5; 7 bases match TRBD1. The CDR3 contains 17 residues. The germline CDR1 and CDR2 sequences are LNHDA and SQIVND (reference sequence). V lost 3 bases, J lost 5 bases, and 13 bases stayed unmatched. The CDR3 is CASSMVQGKIVDQPQHF. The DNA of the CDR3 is TGTGCCAGTAGTATGGTACAGGGGAAGATCGTGGATCAGCCCCAGCATTTT.

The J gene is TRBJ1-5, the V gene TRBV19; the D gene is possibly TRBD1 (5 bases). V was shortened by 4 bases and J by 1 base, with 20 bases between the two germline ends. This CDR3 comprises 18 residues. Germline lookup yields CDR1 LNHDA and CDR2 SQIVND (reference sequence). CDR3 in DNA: TGTGCCAGTAGTAAGTTGAGGGGCGCGGGCAAAAGCAATCAGCCCCAGCATTTT. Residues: CASSKLRGAGKSNQPQHF.

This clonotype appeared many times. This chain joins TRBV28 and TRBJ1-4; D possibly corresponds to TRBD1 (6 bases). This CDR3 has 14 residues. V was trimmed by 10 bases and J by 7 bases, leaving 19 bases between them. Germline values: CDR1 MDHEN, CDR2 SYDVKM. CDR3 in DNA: TGTGCCACCAAGCGGGCAGGGGAGAGTGAAAAACTGTTTTTT. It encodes CATKRAGESEKLFF.

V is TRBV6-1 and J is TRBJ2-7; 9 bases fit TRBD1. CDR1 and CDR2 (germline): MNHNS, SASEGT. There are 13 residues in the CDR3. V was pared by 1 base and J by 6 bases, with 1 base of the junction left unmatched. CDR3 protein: CASSEGTGVEQYF. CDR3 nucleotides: TGTGCCAGCAGTGAAGGGACAGGGGTCGAGCAGTACTTC.

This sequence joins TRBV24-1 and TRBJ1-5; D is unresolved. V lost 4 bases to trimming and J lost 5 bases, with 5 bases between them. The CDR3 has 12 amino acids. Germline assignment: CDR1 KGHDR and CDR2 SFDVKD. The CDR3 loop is CATSERDQPQHF. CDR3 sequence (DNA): TGTGCCACCAGTGAACGAGATCAGCCCCAGCATTTT.

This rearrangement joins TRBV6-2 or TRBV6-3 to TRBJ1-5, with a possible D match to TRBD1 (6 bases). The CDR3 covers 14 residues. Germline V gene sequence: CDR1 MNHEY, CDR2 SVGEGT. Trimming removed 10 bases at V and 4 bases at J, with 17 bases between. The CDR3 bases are TGTGCCATGGGGGGGGCCTCCCGTAATCAGCCCCAGCATTTT. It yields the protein CAMGGASRNQPQHF.

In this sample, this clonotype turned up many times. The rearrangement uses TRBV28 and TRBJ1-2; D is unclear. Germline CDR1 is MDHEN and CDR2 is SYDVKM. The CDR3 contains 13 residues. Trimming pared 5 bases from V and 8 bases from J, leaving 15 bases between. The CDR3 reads CASSPGIPGGYTF. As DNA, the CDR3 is TGTGCCAGCAGTCCGGGGATCCCTGGGGGCTACACCTTC.

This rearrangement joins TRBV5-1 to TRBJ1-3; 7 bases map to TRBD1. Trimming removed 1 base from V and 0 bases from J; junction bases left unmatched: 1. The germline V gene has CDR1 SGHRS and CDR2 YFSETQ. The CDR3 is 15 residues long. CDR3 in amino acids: CASSLQGDSGNTIYF. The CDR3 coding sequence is TGCGCCAGCAGCTTGCAGGGGGACTCTGGAAACACCATATATTTT.

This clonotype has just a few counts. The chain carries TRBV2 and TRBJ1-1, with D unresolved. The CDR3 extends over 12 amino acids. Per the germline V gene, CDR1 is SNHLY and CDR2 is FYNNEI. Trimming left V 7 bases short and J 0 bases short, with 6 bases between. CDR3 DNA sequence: TGTGCCAGCACCCAGATGAACACTGAAGCTTTCTTT. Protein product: CASTQMNTEAFF. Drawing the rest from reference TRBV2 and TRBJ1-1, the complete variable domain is EPEVTQTPSHQVTQMGQEVILRCVPISNHLYFYWYRQILGQKVEFLVSFYNNEISEKSEIFDDQFSVERPDGSNFTLKIRSTKLEDSAMYFCASTQMNTEAFFGQGTRLTVV.

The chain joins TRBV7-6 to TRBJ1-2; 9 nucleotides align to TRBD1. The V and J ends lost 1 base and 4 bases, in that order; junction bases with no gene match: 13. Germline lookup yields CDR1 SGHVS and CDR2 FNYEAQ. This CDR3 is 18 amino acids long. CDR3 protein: CASSLDPPTGGLAYGYTF. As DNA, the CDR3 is TGTGCCAGCAGCTTAGACCCCCCGACAGGGGGGTTAGCCTATGGCTACACCTTC.

The DNA for the CDR3 is TGCGCCAGCAGCTTGGACAGGGTGAGGAGCTACACCTTC. Amino acid sequence: CASSLDRVRSYTF. The chain employs TRBV5-1 and TRBJ1-2; perhaps TRBD1 as D (6 bases). CDR3 length: 13 amino acids. Per germline, CDR1 SGHRS and CDR2 YFSETQ. The germline V and J ends were trimmed by 0 bases and 9 bases, with 12 bases remaining between them.

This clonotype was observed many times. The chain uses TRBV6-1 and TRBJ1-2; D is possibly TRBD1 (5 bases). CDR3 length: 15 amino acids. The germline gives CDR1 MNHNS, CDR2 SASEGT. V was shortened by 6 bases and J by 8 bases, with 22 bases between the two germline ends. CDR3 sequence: CASSLPAGPRVGYTF. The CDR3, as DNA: TGTGCCAGCAGCCTTCCGGCGGGACCCCGCGTCGGCTACACCTTC.

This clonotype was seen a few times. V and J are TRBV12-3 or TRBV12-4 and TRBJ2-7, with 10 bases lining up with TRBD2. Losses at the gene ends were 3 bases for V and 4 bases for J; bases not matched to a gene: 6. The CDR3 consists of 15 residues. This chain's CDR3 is CASSFGAGGRYEQYF. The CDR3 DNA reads TGTGCCAGCAGTTTCGGAGCGGGAGGGCGGTACGAGCAGTACTTC.